The 6 T cell receptor beta chains listed next were all sequenced from one sample in a study of blood T cell repertoires in COVID-19. Profiling relied on immunoSEQ multiplex PCR, and the TCRdb table lists in-frame clones only, not all of them. The sample has 95,000 to 100,000 clones; over 70% are singletons. The source material was peripheral blood. These receptors originate from a woman of 80 years or more with acute or convalescent COVID-19.

V and J are TRBV6-6 and TRBJ2-7; 8 nucleotides line up with TRBD1. This CDR3 is built from 14 residues. In germline, CDR1 is MNHNY, CDR2 SVGAGI (reference sequence). Trimming took 2 bases from V and 3 from J; bases not matched to a gene: 3. The CDR3 loop reads CASSYRTGGYEQYV. Here the CDR3 DNA reads TGTGCCAGCAGTTACAGAACAGGGGGCTACGAGCAGTACGTC.

The V gene is TRBV28, the J gene TRBJ2-7; 7 positions match TRBD1. V was pared by 4 bases and J by 0 bases, with 6 bases of the junction left unmatched. Germline V gene lookup returns CDR1 MDHEN and CDR2 SYDVKM. The CDR3 contains 15 residues. CDR3 loop: CASSSSGTVSYEQYF. The CDR3 bases are TGTGCCAGCAGTTCGTCCGGGACAGTCTCCTACGAGCAGTACTTC.

The CDR3 bases are TGTGCCTCCTTTGGCGGGGGAAGCACAGATACGCAGTATTTT. Protein: CASFGGGSTDTQYF. The chain couples TRBV28 to TRBJ2-3, with 7 nucleotides matching TRBD2. The V gene end was trimmed by 11 bases and the J gene end by 0 bases; junction bases not matched to a gene: 8. The CDR3 contains 14 residues. The germline CDR1 and CDR2 sequences are MDHEN and SYDVKM.

This chain links TRBV5-1 with TRBJ2-3; D is perhaps TRBD1 (5 bases). CDR1 SGHRS and CDR2 YFSETQ come from the germline V gene. V shed 0 bases and J shed 2 bases, with 10 bases lying between them. The CDR3 runs 15 residues. For the CDR3, the DNA is TGCGCCAGCAGCTTGGCAGGACAATCCACAGATACGCAGTATTTT. Translating gives CASSLAGQSTDTQYF.

The CDR3 is CASSPGTGRKAFF. The CDR3, as DNA: TGTGCCAGCTCACCGGGAACAGGCAGAAAAGCTTTCTTT. The chain uses TRBV18 and TRBJ1-1, with D perhaps TRBD1 (5 bases). Trimming cost V 3 bases and J 9 bases, with 14 bases left between them. The germline CDR1 and CDR2 sequences are KGHSH and LQKENI. The CDR3 contains 13 residues.

The rearrangement uses TRBV7-6 and TRBJ2-5, with 13 bases fitting TRBD2. There are 19 residues in the CDR3. With V trimmed by 2 bases and J by 3 bases, 12 bases remained unmatched. Germline V CDR1 and CDR2: SGHVS, FNYEAQ. Here the CDR3 DNA reads TGTGCCAGCAGCTTATGGGACGGACTAGCGGGGGCCGATAAAGAGACCCAGTACTTC. This encodes CASSLWDGLAGADKETQYF.